This record covers a single TCR beta chain. As yet, its antigen is unknown. The data were obtained in a study of T cell responses to AZD1222 COVID-19 vaccine. The study, taken as a whole, reports: Every sample of the repertoires postdated the peak T cell response. A rise in Spike-specific TCR breadth and depth followed two AZD1222 doses.

The data were produced by immunoSEQ multiplex PCR, yet TCRdb's version contains in-frame clones alone and is incomplete. Here the sample spans roughly 140,000 clones, roughly 92% being singletons. CDR1 is KGHSH and CDR2 is LQKENI in the germline V gene. Trimming shortened V by 3 bases and J by 1 base, and 9 bases separated the two germline ends. This CDR3 contains 14 residues. The sequence was obtained from an adult who received the AZD1222 COVID-19 vaccine. This specimen consisted of peripheral blood, obtained 28 days after the second AZD1222 dose. The chain uses TRBV18 and TRBJ1-1; a possible D gene is TRBD1 (5 bases). DNA of the CDR3: TGTGCCAGCTCACCCAGGGACCAGAACACTGAAGCTTTCTTT. Translation gives CASSPRDQNTEAFF.